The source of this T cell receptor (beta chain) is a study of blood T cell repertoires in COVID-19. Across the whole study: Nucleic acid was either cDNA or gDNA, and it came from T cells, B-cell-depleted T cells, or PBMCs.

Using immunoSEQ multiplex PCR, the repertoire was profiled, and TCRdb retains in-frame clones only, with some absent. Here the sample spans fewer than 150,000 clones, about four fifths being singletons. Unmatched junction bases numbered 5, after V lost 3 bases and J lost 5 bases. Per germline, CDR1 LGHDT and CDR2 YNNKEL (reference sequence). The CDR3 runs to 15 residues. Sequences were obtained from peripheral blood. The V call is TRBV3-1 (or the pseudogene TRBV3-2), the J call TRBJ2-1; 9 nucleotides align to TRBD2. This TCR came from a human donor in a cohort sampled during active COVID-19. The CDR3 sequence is CASSQYSGGNNEQFF. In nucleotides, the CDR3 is TGTGCCAGCAGCCAGTACAGCGGGGGGAACAATGAGCAGTTCTTC.